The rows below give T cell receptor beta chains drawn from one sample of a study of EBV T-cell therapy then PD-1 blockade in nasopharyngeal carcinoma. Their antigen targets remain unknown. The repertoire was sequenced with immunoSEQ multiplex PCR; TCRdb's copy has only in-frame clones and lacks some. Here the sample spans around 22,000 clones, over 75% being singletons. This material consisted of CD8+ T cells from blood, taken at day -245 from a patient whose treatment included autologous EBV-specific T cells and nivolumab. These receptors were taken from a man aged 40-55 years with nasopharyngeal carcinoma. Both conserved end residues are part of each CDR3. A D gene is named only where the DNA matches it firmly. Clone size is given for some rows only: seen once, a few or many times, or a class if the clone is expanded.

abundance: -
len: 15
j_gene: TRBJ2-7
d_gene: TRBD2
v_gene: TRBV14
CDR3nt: TGTGCCAGCAGCCATCAGCGGGGGGCTTCCTACGAGCAGTACTTC
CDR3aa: CASSHQRGASYEQYF

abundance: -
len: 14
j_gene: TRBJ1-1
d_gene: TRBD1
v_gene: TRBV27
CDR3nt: TGTGCCAGCACCCTTACAGCAGGGGGCACTGAAGCTTTCTTT
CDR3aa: CASTLTAGGTEAFF

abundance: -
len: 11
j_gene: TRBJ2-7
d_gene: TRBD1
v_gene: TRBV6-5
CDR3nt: TGTGCCAGCCAACAGGGGAACGAGCAGTACTTC
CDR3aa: CASQQGNEQYF

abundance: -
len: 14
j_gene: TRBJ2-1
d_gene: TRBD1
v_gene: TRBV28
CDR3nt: TGTGCCAGCAGTACAAACCCTAGAGGGGGACAGGAGTTCTTC
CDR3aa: CASSTNPRGGQEFF

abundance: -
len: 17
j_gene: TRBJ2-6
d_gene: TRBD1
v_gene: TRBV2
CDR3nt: TGTGCCAGCAGCGGGGACAGGGATCTTTCTGGGGCCAACGTCCTGACTTTC
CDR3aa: CASSGDRDLSGANVLTF

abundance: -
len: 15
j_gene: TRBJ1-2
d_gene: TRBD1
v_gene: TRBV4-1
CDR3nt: TGCGCCAGCAGCCAAGGCCTACAGGGGAGTTATGGCTACACCTTC
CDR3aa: CASSQGLQGSYGYTF

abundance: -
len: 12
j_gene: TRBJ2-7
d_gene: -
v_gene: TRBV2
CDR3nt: TGTGCCTTCTCCGGGACCCCCTACGAGCAGTACTTC
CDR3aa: CAFSGTPYEQYF

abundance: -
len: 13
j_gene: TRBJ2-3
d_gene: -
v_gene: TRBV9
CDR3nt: TGTGCCAGCAACACAAGGGGGGCGAATACGCAGTATTTT
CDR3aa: CASNTRGANTQYF

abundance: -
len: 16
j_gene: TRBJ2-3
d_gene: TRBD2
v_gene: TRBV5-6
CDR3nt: TGTGCCAGCAGCTCTTTAGCGGGGACGGGCACAGATACGCAGTATTTT
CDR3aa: CASSSLAGTGTDTQYF

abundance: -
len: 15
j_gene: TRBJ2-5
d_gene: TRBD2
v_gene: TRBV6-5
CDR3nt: TGTGCCAGCAGCCCGGGGACTAGCTCTCAAGAGACCCAGTACTTC
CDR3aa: CASSPGTSSQETQYF

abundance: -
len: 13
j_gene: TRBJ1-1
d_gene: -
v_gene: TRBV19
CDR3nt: TGTGCCAGTAGTCCACAAGGCGGGGGAGAAGCTTTCTTT
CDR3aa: CASSPQGGGEAFF

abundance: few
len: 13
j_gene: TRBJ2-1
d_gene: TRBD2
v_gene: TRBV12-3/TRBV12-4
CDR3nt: TGTGCCAGCAGTTTCGGGGGGGCTGTTGAGCAGTTCTTC
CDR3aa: CASSFGGAVEQFF

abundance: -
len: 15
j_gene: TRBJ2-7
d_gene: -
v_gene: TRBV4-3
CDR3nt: TGCGCCAGCAGCCCTACGGGATCAGGGGCCTACGAGCAGTACTTC
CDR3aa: CASSPTGSGAYEQYF

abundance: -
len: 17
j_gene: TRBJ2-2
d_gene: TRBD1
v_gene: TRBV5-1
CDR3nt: TGCGCCAGCAGCGCTTCGTTGGACAGGGGGCATTCCGGGGAGCTGTTTTTT
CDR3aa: CASSASLDRGHSGELFF

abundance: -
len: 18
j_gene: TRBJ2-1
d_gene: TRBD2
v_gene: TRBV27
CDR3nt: TGTGCCAGCAGTTTCGTCGGTGGGAGCGGGGGGACCTACAATGAGCAGTTCTTC
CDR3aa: CASSFVGGSGGTYNEQFF

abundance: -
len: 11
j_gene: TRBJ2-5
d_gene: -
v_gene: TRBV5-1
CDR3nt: TGCGCCAGCAGCTTGGAAGAGACCCAGTACTTC
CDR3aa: CASSLEETQYF

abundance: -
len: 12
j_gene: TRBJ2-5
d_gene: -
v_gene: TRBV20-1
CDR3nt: TGCAGTGCTAGTCGACCCCGGGAGACCCAGTACTTC
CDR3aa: CSASRPRETQYF

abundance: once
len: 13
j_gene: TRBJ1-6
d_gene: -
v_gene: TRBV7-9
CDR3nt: TGTGCCAGCAGCTCCCCCGGGCGTTCACCCCTCCACTTT
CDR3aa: CASSSPGRSPLHF

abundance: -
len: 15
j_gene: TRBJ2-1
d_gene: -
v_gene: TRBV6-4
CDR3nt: TGTGCCAGCAGTGACCGGGACGGCTCCTACAATGAGCAGTTCTTC
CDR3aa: CASSDRDGSYNEQFF

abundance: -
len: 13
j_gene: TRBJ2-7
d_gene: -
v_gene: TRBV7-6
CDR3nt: TGTGCCAGCAGCTTGAACACCGCCTACGAGCAGTACTTC
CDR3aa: CASSLNTAYEQYF

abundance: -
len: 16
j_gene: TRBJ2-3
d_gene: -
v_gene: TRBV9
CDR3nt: TGTGCCAGCAGCGCCCAACAGGGACCTAGCACAGATACGCAGTATTTT
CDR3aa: CASSAQQGPSTDTQYF

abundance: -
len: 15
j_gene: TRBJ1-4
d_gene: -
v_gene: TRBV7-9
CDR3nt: TGTGCCAGCAGCTTAGCCCGGGGTCGGGATGAAAAACTGTTTTTT
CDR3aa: CASSLARGRDEKLFF

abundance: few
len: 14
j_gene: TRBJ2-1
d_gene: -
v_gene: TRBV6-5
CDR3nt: TGTGCCAGCAAGGTGACCGGGCCAAACAATGAGCAGTTCTTC
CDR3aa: CASKVTGPNNEQFF

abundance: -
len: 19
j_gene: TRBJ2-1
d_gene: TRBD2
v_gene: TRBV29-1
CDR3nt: TGCAGCGTCGACGGGCTAGCGGGGACCCTCCTACTTTCCTACAATGAGCAGTTCTTC
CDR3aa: CSVDGLAGTLLLSYNEQFF

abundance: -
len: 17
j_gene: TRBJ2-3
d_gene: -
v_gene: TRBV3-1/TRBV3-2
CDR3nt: TGTGCCAGCAGCCAAGATCGCCTGGCGGCCTATGGGGATACGCAGTATTTT
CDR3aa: CASSQDRLAAYGDTQYF

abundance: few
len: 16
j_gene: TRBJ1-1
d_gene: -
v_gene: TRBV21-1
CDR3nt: TGTGCCAGCAGCACGCAGGGGAGGGGGATGAGGACTGAAGCTTTCTTT
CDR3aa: CASSTQGRGMRTEAFF

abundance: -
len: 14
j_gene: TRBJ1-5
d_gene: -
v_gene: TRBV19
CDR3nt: TGTGCCAGTAGTTTCGGACCGGGGGGACAGCCCCAGCATTTT
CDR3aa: CASSFGPGGQPQHF

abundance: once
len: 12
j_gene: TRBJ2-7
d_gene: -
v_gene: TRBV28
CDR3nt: TGTGCCAGCAGTTTGGAGGGGCGGGAGCAGTACTTC
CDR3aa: CASSLEGREQYF

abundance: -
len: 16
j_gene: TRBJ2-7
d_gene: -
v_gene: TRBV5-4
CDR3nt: TGTGCCAGCAGCGGCGGTTGGGATCAAATTCCCTACGAGCAGTACTTC
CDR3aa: CASSGGWDQIPYEQYF

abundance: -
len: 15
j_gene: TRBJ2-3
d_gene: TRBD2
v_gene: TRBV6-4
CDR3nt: TGTGCCAGCAGTGAAAACGGGGGGTCTGCAGATACGCAGTATTTT
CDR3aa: CASSENGGSADTQYF

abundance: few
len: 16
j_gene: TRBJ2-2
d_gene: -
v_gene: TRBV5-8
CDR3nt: TGTGCCAGCAGCGGCGGTGGGGGAGTGGACACCGGGGAGCTGTTTTTT
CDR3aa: CASSGGGGVDTGELFF

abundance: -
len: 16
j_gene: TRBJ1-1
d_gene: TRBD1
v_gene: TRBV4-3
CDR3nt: TGCGCCAGCAGCCAAGAACCCGGGACAGGGGGCACTGAAGCTTTCTTT
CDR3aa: CASSQEPGTGGTEAFF

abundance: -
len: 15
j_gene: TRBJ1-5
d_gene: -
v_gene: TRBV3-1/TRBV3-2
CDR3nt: TGTGCCAGCAGCCAAGATGGTAGTAGGAATCAGCCCCAGCATTTT
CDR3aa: CASSQDGSRNQPQHF

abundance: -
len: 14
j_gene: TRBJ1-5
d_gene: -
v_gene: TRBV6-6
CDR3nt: TGTGCCAGCAGTTCAGGGGCTAGCAATCAGCCCCAGCATTTT
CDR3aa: CASSSGASNQPQHF

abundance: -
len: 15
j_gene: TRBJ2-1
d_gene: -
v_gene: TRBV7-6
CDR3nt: TGTGCCAGCAGCTTCCGCCGGGGGGCCTCGGATGAGCAGTTCTTC
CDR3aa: CASSFRRGASDEQFF

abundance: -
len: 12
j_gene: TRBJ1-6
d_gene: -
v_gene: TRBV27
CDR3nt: TGTGCCAGCAGAAGCGGGAGGTCACCCCTCCACTTT
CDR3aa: CASRSGRSPLHF

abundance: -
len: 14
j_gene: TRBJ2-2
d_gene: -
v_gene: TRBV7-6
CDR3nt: TGTGCCAGCAGCTTAAACAGCTACACCGGGGAGCTGTTTTTT
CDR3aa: CASSLNSYTGELFF

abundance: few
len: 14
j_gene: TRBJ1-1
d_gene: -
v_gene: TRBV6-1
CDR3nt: TGTGCCAGCAGTGAATCGGGGGAGAGCACTGAAGCTTTCTTT
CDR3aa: CASSESGESTEAFF

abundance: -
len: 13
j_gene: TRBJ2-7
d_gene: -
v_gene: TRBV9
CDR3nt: TGTGCCAGCAGCGTAGATGGGGGCTACGAGCAGTACTTC
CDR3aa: CASSVDGGYEQYF